The 29 T cell receptor beta chains in this list originate from one sample, sequenced in a study of a mutant IDH1 vaccine in newly diagnosed glioma. No antigen is known for these receptors. TCRdb keeps only in-frame clones here, not all; method: immunoSEQ multiplex PCR. Among roughly 60,000 clones listed, roughly 76% were seen once. Time point described: week 35, safety follow-up. Doses consisted of 300 ug of mutant IDH1 20-mer peptide each, paired with topical imiquimod. Sequencing used PBMCs, obtained from a glioma patient whose treatment included an IDH1 peptide vaccine. These receptors originate from a man aged 40-50 years with glioma.

This chain connects TRBV5-5 to TRBJ2-7; D unresolved. The germline V gene has CDR1 SGHKS and CDR2 YYEKEE (reference sequence). This CDR3 spans 15 amino acids. V was shortened by 4 bases and J by 4 bases, with 18 bases between the two germline ends. CDR3 nucleotides: TGTGCCAGCAGCCCCAGTCCATCCAGGATGTACGAGCAGTACTTC. Translated: CASSPSPSRMYEQYF.

This clone was seen more than once but under ten times. The chain links TRBV27 to TRBJ1-1, with D possibly TRBD1 on 6 matching bases. The V and J ends lost 1 base and 4 bases respectively, with 16 bases between them. The germline gives CDR1 MNHEY, CDR2 SMNVEV (reference sequence). CDR3 size: 16 residues. The CDR3, as DNA: TGTGCCAGCAGTTTATGGGTAACAGGGCGGGTCACTGAAGCTTTCTTT. Translation gives CASSLWVTGRVTEAFF.

This chain links TRBV6-5 with TRBJ1-3, with D unresolved. The V and J ends lost 2 bases and 0 bases respectively, with 11 bases between them. The CDR3 consists of 16 residues. Germline lookup yields CDR1 MNHEY and CDR2 SVGAGI. This chain's CDR3 is CASSYGRLSSGNTIYF. CDR3 DNA sequence: TGTGCCAGCAGTTACGGACGGTTGAGCTCTGGAAACACCATATATTTT.

Here the CDR3 DNA reads TGTGCCAGCAGTACCTCAACCTACGAGCAGTACTTC. It translates to CASSTSTYEQYF. The chain links TRBV28 to TRBJ2-7; no firm D call. V lost 5 bases, J lost 2 bases, and 7 bases lay in between. In germline, CDR1 is MDHEN, CDR2 SYDVKM. This CDR3 region has 12 residues.

The chain combines TRBV12-5 with TRBJ2-2; 8 bases map to TRBD1. Trimming took 6 bases from V and 9 from J; bases not matched to a gene: 9. The germline gives CDR1 LGHNT, CDR2 FRNRAP. CDR3 length equals 14 residues. CDR3 residues: CASGSTGGRRELFF. CDR3 nucleotide sequence: TGTGCTAGTGGCTCAACAGGGGGTCGGAGGGAGCTGTTTTTT.

The chain employs TRBV30 and TRBJ2-3, with D perhaps matching TRBD1 (6 bases). V was cut by 5 bases and J by 4 bases, with 10 bases left in between. The CDR3 spans 12 residues. Per the germline V gene, CDR1 is GTSNPN and CDR2 is SVGIG (reference sequence). For the CDR3, the DNA is TGTGCCTGGGAATCAGGGGCAGATACGCAGTATTTT. Translating it yields CAWESGADTQYF.

The chain has TRBV6-5 and TRBJ2-1; TRBD2 aligns across 7 bases. This CDR3 contains 14 residues. V shed 3 bases, J shed 9 bases, and the junction held 8 bases outside the gene matches. The V gene's germline CDR1 is MNHEY and CDR2 SVGAGI. The CDR3 DNA is TGTGCCAGCAGTTATTGGGGGGGGGAAGGTGAGCAGTTCTTC. Its protein product is CASSYWGGEGEQFF.

This rearrangement joins TRBV27 to TRBJ1-2; 8 positions match TRBD1. Trimming took 5 bases from V and 6 from J; bases not matched to a gene: 8. Germline V lookup: CDR1 MNHEY, CDR2 SMNVEV (reference sequence). The CDR3 runs to 14 residues. Here the CDR3 reads CASSQGQGFNGYTF. CDR3 coding DNA: TGTGCCAGCAGTCAAGGACAGGGTTTTAATGGCTACACCTTC.

In regard to this clone: Other nucleotide sequences in the sample specify the same CDR3. The chain uses TRBV18 and TRBJ2-1; 9 bases align to TRBD1. This CDR3 spans 16 amino acids. Looked up from germline, CDR1 is KGHSH and CDR2 is LQKENI. V shed 1 base and J 1 base; nucleotides not matched to a gene: 2. CDR3 DNA sequence: TGTGCCAGCTCACCACTCGGGACAGGGTCCTACAATGAGCAGTTCTTC. The encoded protein is CASSPLGTGSYNEQFF.

This sequence joins TRBV7-2 and TRBJ2-1, with TRBD2 matching over 7 bases. The CDR3 is 13 residues long. Per germline, CDR1 SGHTA and CDR2 FQGNSA. V gave up 3 bases and J gave up 7 bases; unmatched junction bases: 3. The CDR3 protein is CASSFLSGNEQFF. The DNA of the CDR3 is TGTGCCAGCAGCTTTCTTAGCGGGAATGAGCAGTTCTTC.

There are a few counts of this clone. J is TRBJ1-1 and V is TRBV7-8; D unclear. The germline V and J ends were trimmed by 5 bases and 3 bases, with 10 bases remaining between them. Germline CDR1 and CDR2: SGHVS and FQNEAQ. This CDR3 region has 13 residues. The CDR3 nucleotides read TGTGCCAGCAGCACCGACACTTACACTGAAGCTTTCTTT. Amino acid sequence: CASSTDTYTEAFF.

Remarks on this clone: The junction does not match germline at one end; this may be a read error. The chain combines TRBV11-2 with TRBJ2-7; D is possibly TRBD1 or TRBD2 (6 bases each). The CDR3 length is 13 residues. In germline, CDR1 is SGHAT, CDR2 FQNNGV. The CDR3 nucleotides read TGTGCCAGCAGCTCCCTGAGTGTGGGGGGCGAAAACTTC. This sequence encodes CASSSLSVGGENF.

The chain carries TRBV7-2 and TRBJ2-3; D uncertain. V dropped 3 bases and J dropped 4 bases, with 14 bases sitting between them. Germline V lookup: CDR1 SGHTA, CDR2 FQGNSA. The CDR3 length is 15 residues. CDR3 in amino acids: CASSFGPSSADTQYF. The CDR3 bases are TGTGCCAGCAGCTTCGGGCCATCCTCTGCAGATACGCAGTATTTT.

CDR3 nucleotides: TGTGCCAGCAGTGGAGGGGGGAACTATGGCTACACCTTC. Protein sequence: CASSGGGNYGYTF. J is TRBJ1-2 and V is TRBV6-6; D is perhaps TRBD1 (6 bases). This CDR3 has 13 residues. The V end lost 5 bases, the J end lost 2 bases, and 9 bases lay between the germline ends. Germline V gene lookup returns CDR1 MNHNY and CDR2 SVGAGI (reference sequence).

The chain couples TRBV27 to TRBJ1-1; D ambiguous. The CDR3 has 12 amino acids. Per germline, CDR1 MNHEY and CDR2 SMNVEV (reference sequence). Deletions cut 5 bases from V and 1 base from J, with 5 bases between. In DNA, the CDR3 is TGTGCCAGCAGTACGGGGAACACTGAAGCTTTCTTT. It is translated as CASSTGNTEAFF.

The V gene is TRBV27, the J gene TRBJ1-4; D call uncertain. This CDR3 is 14 amino acids long. Germline assignment: CDR1 MNHEY and CDR2 SMNVEV (reference sequence). The V end was cut by 2 bases, the J end by 8 bases, with 12 bases between. In DNA form, the CDR3 reads TGTGCCAGCAGTTTAGGCCTCCTCGGAGAAAAACTGTTTTTT. It yields the protein CASSLGLLGEKLFF.

The chain recombines TRBV5-6 with TRBJ2-5, with D tentatively TRBD2 (5 bases). V dropped 10 bases and J dropped 3 bases, with 16 bases sitting between them. CDR3 size: 13 residues. The germline V gene encodes CDR1 SGHDT and CDR2 YYEEEE. CDR3 in DNA: TGTGCCGGGCTATTTCAGAGGGAAGAGACCCAGTACTTC. Its translation: CAGLFQREETQYF.

This clone was observed a few times. The chain has TRBV20-1 and TRBJ2-1; D is unresolved. CDR3 length: 9 amino acids. Per the germline V gene, CDR1 is DFQATT and CDR2 is SNEGSKA (reference sequence). The CDR3: CSSEREQFF. CDR3 coding DNA: TGCAGCTCGGAACGAGAGCAGTTCTTC.

This CDR3 reads CASSPRRQAGKETQYF. The CDR3 DNA reads TGTGCCAGCAGCCCTAGGCGCCAGGCAGGGAAAGAGACCCAGTACTTC. The chain couples TRBV11-2 to TRBJ2-5; TRBD1 might be the D (5 bases). Germline-derived CDR1 and CDR2 are SGHAT and FQNNGV. This CDR3 region has 16 residues. Deletions cut 5 bases from V and 3 bases from J, with 19 bases between. The full variable domain, in which reference TRBV11-2 and TRBJ2-5 provide the parts outside the CDR3, is EAGVAQSPRYKIIEKRQSVAFWCNPISGHATLYWYQQILGQGPKLLIQFQNNGVVDDSQLPKDRFSAERLKGVDSTLKIQPAKLEDSAVYLCASSPRRQAGKETQYFGPGTRLLVL.

The chain is built from TRBV29-1 and TRBJ2-5; D not resolved. The J call is uncertain, as TRBJ2-7 better fits the DNA end. The germline V gene has CDR1 SQVTM and CDR2 ANQGSEA. The CDR3 length is 12 residues. The CDR3, as DNA: TGCAGCGTTCGGAAGTCGATTTACGAGCAGTACTTC. Amino acid sequence: CSVRKSIYEQYF.

This clone showed up just a few times. The chain employs TRBV10-2 and TRBJ1-1; the match to TRBD1 covers 8 bases. The CDR3 spans 13 residues. V shed 7 bases and J 5 bases; nucleotides not matched to a gene: 6. Germline V gene data show CDR1 as WSHSY and CDR2 as SAAADI. CDR3 amino acids: CASIYRGGTEAFF. For the CDR3, the DNA is TGCGCCAGCATTTACAGGGGGGGAACTGAAGCTTTCTTT.

The chain recombines TRBV7-8 with TRBJ1-1, with D unclear. Deletions cut 1 base from V and 10 bases from J, with 13 bases between. The CDR3 has 13 residues. Germline V gene lookup returns CDR1 SGHVS and CDR2 FQNEAQ. The DNA for the CDR3 is TGTGCCAGCAGCTTAGTTAGGGTTGGTTCAGCTTTCTTT. Protein: CASSLVRVGSAFF.

The chain links TRBV4-3 to TRBJ2-3; 11 bases map to TRBD2. Germline V gives CDR1 LGHNA, CDR2 YSLEER. J lost 6 bases, V lost 0 bases, and 8 bases had no gene match. The CDR3 extends over 17 amino acids. This chain's CDR3 is CASSQDLSGRARDTQYF. CDR3 nucleotides: TGCGCCAGCAGCCAAGATCTTAGCGGGAGGGCCCGTGATACGCAGTATTTT.

This chain joins TRBV7-9 and TRBJ1-5, with a possible D match to TRBD1 (5 bases). The CDR3 is 17 amino acids. The germline gives CDR1 SEHNR, CDR2 FQNEAQ (reference sequence). Trimming stripped 1 base from V and 0 bases from J, with 13 bases between. Here the CDR3 DNA reads TGTGCCAGCAGCTTAGTTGGGACCGCCGATAGCAATCAGCCCCAGCATTTT. Translation: CASSLVGTADSNQPQHF.

The CDR3 loop is CATSRTRSGGWGEQFF. For the CDR3, the DNA is TGTGCCACCAGCAGAACTAGGAGCGGGGGGTGGGGTGAGCAGTTCTTC. The gene calls are TRBV15 and TRBJ2-1, with 9 bases aligning to TRBD2. The length of the CDR3 is 16 residues. V shed 2 bases, J shed 9 bases, and the junction held 11 bases outside the gene matches. Germline V lookup: CDR1 LNHNV, CDR2 YYDKDF (reference sequence).

The chain links TRBV6-6 to TRBJ1-3, with unresolved D. The CDR3 runs to 16 residues. V dropped 6 bases and J dropped 0 bases, with 15 bases sitting between them. The V gene's germline CDR1 is MNHNY and CDR2 SVGAGI (reference sequence). The CDR3 here is CASRLRVGSSGNTIYF. DNA of the CDR3: TGTGCCAGCAGGTTGCGTGTCGGGTCCTCTGGAAACACCATATATTTT.

The chain combines TRBV20-1 with TRBJ2-7; D not certain. The V end was cut by 2 bases, the J end by 3 bases, with 5 bases between. Germline V CDR1 and CDR2: DFQATT, SNEGSKA (reference sequence). The CDR3 contains 11 residues. The CDR3 DNA reads TGCAGTGCTAGAAGTCACTACGAGCAGTACTTC. It codes for CSARSHYEQYF.

V and J are TRBV18 and TRBJ1-6; TRBD1 matches 9 bases. The germline CDR1 and CDR2 sequences are KGHSH and LQKENI. The V segment lost 6 bases and the J segment 6 bases; nucleotides outside the gene matches: 3. The CDR3 contains 14 residues. CDR3 nucleotide sequence: TGTGCCAGCTCCTTGGACAGGGGTAATTCACCCCTCCACTTT. Translated: CASSLDRGNSPLHF.

V usage is TRBV19 and J usage is TRBJ1-5, with 8 bases that match TRBD1. The CDR3 runs to 14 residues. With V trimmed by 9 bases and J by 5 bases, 9 bases remained unmatched. Germline V lookup: CDR1 LNHDA, CDR2 SQIVND (reference sequence). This CDR3 is CASDTGGDYQPQHF. In nucleotides, the CDR3 is TGTGCCAGCGATACAGGGGGGGACTATCAGCCCCAGCATTTT.